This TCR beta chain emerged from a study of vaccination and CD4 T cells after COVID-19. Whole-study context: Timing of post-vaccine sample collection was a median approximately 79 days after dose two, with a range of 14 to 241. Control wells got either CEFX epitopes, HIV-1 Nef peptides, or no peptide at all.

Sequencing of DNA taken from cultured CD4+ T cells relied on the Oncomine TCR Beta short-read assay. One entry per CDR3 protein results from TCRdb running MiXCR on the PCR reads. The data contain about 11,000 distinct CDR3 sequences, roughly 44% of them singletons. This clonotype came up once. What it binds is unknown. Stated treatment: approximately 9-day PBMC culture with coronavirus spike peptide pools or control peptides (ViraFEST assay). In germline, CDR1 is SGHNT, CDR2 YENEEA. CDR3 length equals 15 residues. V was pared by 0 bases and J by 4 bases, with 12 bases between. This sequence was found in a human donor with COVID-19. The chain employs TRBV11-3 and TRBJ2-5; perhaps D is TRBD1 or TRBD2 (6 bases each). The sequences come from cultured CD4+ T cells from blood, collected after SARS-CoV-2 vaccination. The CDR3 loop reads CASSLDRRGAETQYF. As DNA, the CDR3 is TGTGCCAGCAGCTTAGATCGGAGGGGGGCAGAGACCCAGTACTTC.